A single sample gave rise to the 30 T cell receptor beta chains below, sequenced in a study of a mutant IDH1 vaccine in newly diagnosed glioma. The sample's time point: baseline, week 1 (first vaccination visit). Treatment given: pre-vaccination baseline after standard-of-care therapy. Clones were sequenced by immunoSEQ multiplex PCR, and TCRdb holds only the in-frame ones, with some missing. The sample has fewer than 40,000 clones, roughly four fifths seen once; the top ten hold about 20%. This specimen was PBMCs, taken from a glioma patient treated with radiotherapy, temozolomide or both. These receptors were obtained from a man aged 25-45 years with glioma.

V and J are TRBV30 and TRBJ2-7; the D gene could be TRBD1 or TRBD2 (5 bases each). The CDR3 totals 13 residues. Germline V gene sequence: CDR1 GTSNPN, CDR2 SVGIG (reference sequence). V was pared by 7 bases and J by 3 bases, with 16 bases between. CDR3 sequence (DNA): TGTGCCTTCACCCGGGACGTACACTACGAGCAGTACTTC. Its translation is CAFTRDVHYEQYF. The full variable domain, its missing parts supplied by reference TRBV30 and TRBJ2-7, is SQTIHQWPATLVQPVGSPLSLECTVEGTSNPNLYWYRQAAGRGLQLLFYSVGIGQISSEVPQNLSASRPQDRQFILSSKKLLLSDSGFYLCAFTRDVHYEQYFGPGTRLTVT.

The rearrangement links TRBV6-6 to TRBJ1-5; 9 nucleotides align to TRBD1. Germline-derived CDR1 and CDR2 are MNHNY and SVGAGI (reference sequence). After removal of 6 bases from V and 1 base from J, the junction contained 7 bases not matched to a gene. The length of the CDR3 is 16 residues. The chain's CDR3 is CASSQGQGSSNQPQHF. The CDR3 nucleotides read TGTGCCAGCAGCCAGGGACAGGGAAGCAGCAATCAGCCCCAGCATTTT.

The rearrangement uses TRBV18 and TRBJ2-7; D remains ambiguous. V was shortened by 2 bases and J by 6 bases, with 11 bases between the two germline ends. The CDR3 has 13 residues. Germline CDR1 is KGHSH and CDR2 is LQKENI. The CDR3 protein is CASSPKDGSEQYF. Written as DNA, the CDR3 is TGTGCCAGCTCACCAAAGGACGGCAGCGAGCAGTACTTC.

This clone appeared once. The gene calls are TRBV27 and TRBJ1-1, with D possibly TRBD1 on 6 matching bases. Germline V gene data show CDR1 as MNHEY and CDR2 as SMNVEV (reference sequence). V was pared by 6 bases and J by 3 bases, with 11 bases between. This CDR3 has 13 residues. For the CDR3, the DNA is TGTGCCAGCAGACAACGACAGGACACTGAAGCTTTCTTT. Translating gives CASRQRQDTEAFF.

This chain uses TRBV29-1 with TRBJ2-7; 12 bases agree with TRBD2. The CDR3 runs to 15 residues. With V trimmed by 1 base and J by 6 bases, 7 bases remained unmatched. CDR1 and CDR2 from the germline V gene are SQVTM and ANQGSEA. CDR3 sequence (DNA): TGCAGCGTTGAAGCCCTACTAGCGGGAGGACTCGAGCAGTACTTC. It translates to CSVEALLAGGLEQYF.

In this sample, this clone turned up once. This chain links TRBV30 with TRBJ2-5; possible D gene TRBD2, 6 bases. The CDR3 sequence is 17 residues long. Trimming removed 2 bases at V and 0 bases at J, with 19 bases between. Germline CDR1 is GTSNPN and CDR2 is SVGIG (reference sequence). In DNA, the CDR3 is TGTGCCTGGAGTACCCGGCGGGACCGCGATTACCAAGAGACCCAGTACTTC. Translation gives CAWSTRRDRDYQETQYF. Full variable domain (missing parts from reference TRBV30 and TRBJ2-5): SQTIHQWPATLVQPVGSPLSLECTVEGTSNPNLYWYRQAAGRGLQLLFYSVGIGQISSEVPQNLSASRPQDRQFILSSKKLLLSDSGFYLCAWSTRRDRDYQETQYFGPGTRLLVL.

The rearrangement links TRBV30 to TRBJ2-1; 7 bases fit TRBD2. V gave up 4 bases and J gave up 3 bases; unmatched junction bases: 3. Germline CDR1 reads GTSNPN; CDR2 reads SVGIG (reference sequence). CDR3 length equals 13 residues. This CDR3 is CAWNSGNYNEQFF. The DNA of the CDR3 is TGTGCCTGGAACAGCGGGAACTACAATGAGCAGTTCTTC.

J is TRBJ2-7 and V is TRBV6-1; D is possibly TRBD2 (6 bases). CDR1 and CDR2 from the germline V gene are MNHNS and SASEGT. There are 13 residues in the CDR3. Trimming pared 6 bases from V and 7 bases from J, leaving 16 bases between. The CDR3 region is CASRGMGEVEQYF. The CDR3 DNA sequence: TGTGCCAGCAGGGGGATGGGGGAGGTTGAGCAGTACTTC.

This chain joins TRBV19 and TRBJ1-1; a weak D match, TRBD1 (5 bases). V was cut by 1 base and J by 8 bases, with 11 bases left in between. CDR1 is LNHDA, CDR2 SQIVND, per germline (reference sequence). The CDR3 is 13 amino acids. This CDR3 is CASSIASGTEAFF. CDR3 in DNA: TGTGCCAGTAGTATAGCCTCAGGGACCGAAGCTTTCTTT.

This chain connects TRBV25-1 to TRBJ2-7, with D possibly matching TRBD2 (5 bases). The CDR3 is 14 amino acids. Trimming left V 3 bases short and J 3 bases short, with 12 bases between. CDR1 MGHDK and CDR2 SYGVNS come from the germline V gene. CDR3 DNA sequence: TGTGCCAGCAGTGACCCCTCGGGAAGCTACGAGCAGTACTTC. This codes for CASSDPSGSYEQYF.

This clone was detected a few times. V and J are TRBV5-1 and TRBJ2-2, with 9 bases identical to TRBD2. The CDR3 extends over 18 amino acids. Germline V CDR1 and CDR2: SGHRS, YFSETQ. The V gene end was trimmed by 4 bases and the J gene end by 5 bases; junction bases not matched to a gene: 15. The CDR3 nucleotides read TGCGCCAGCAGCCCCCCTGGGGTTAGCGGGAGACAGACCGGGGAGCTGTTTTTT. It specifies CASSPPGVSGRQTGELFF.

This clone was seen more than once but under ten times. The CDR3 nucleotides read TGCGCCAGCAGCCGGGCGACAGGGGGCGCATCTGGAAACACCATATATTTT. Protein: CASSRATGGASGNTIYF. The chain uses TRBV4-1 and TRBJ1-3; 10 bases agree with TRBD1. The junction had 7 bases not matched to a gene; V was cut back by 4 bases and J by 1 base. This CDR3 region has 17 residues. Germline CDR1 MGHRA, CDR2 YSYEKL.

CDR3: CASSDDRGTNEKLFF. In DNA form, the CDR3 reads TGCGCCAGCAGCGATGACAGGGGGACTAATGAAAAACTGTTTTTT. V usage is TRBV5-1 and J usage is TRBJ1-4; TRBD1 matches 9 bases. Germline V gene data show CDR1 as SGHRS and CDR2 as YFSETQ. J was trimmed by 2 bases and V by 4 bases; bases with no gene match: 3. The CDR3 is made up of 15 amino acids.

V gene TRBV5-1 combines with J gene TRBJ2-7; D ambiguous. The CDR3 has 13 residues. The germline V gene has CDR1 SGHRS and CDR2 YFSETQ. V was clipped by 0 bases and J by 0 bases, with 4 bases between them. The CDR3 loop is CASSLDNSYEQYF. DNA for the CDR3: TGCGCCAGCAGCTTGGACAACTCCTACGAGCAGTACTTC. Full variable domain (missing parts from reference TRBV5-1 and TRBJ2-7): KAGVTQTPRYLIKTRGQQVTLSCSPISGHRSVSWYQQTPGQGLQFLFEYFSETQRNKGNFPGRFSGRQFSNSRSEMNVSTLELGDSALYLCASSLDNSYEQYFGPGTRLTVT.

CDR3 region: CAWSKDADTQYF. Written as DNA, the CDR3 is TGTGCCTGGAGTAAGGACGCAGATACGCAGTATTTT. The rearrangement uses TRBV30 and TRBJ2-3; D not resolved. There are 12 residues in the CDR3. Germline V CDR1 and CDR2: GTSNPN, SVGIG (reference sequence). V was cut by 2 bases and J by 4 bases, with 7 bases left in between.

A single count supports this clone. The CDR3 sequence is CASRQPQGQLNTEAFF. The CDR3 DNA sequence: TGTGCCAGTAGACAACCACAGGGACAGTTGAACACTGAAGCTTTCTTT. V and J are TRBV19 and TRBJ1-1; 7 nucleotides align to TRBD1. Trimming at V came to 6 bases and at J to 0 bases, leaving 10 bases not matched to a gene. CDR1 and CDR2 from the germline V gene are LNHDA and SQIVND (reference sequence). There are 16 residues in the CDR3.

The rearrangement uses TRBV28 and TRBJ1-5; 7 positions match TRBD1. Per germline, CDR1 MDHEN and CDR2 SYDVKM. V lost 5 bases to trimming and J lost 4 bases; unmatched junction nucleotides: 8. The CDR3 extends over 15 amino acids. In DNA form, the CDR3 reads TGTGCCAGCAGTAGACCCCCGGGACAGAATCAGCCCCAGCATTTT. Translation gives CASSRPPGQNQPQHF.

The genes are TRBV5-1 and TRBJ1-3, with D possibly being TRBD1 (5 bases). Trimming stripped 2 bases from V and 3 bases from J, with 9 bases between. Germline values: CDR1 SGHRS, CDR2 YFSETQ. The CDR3 runs to 14 residues. CDR3 bases: TGCGCCAGCAGCTTCGGGCAGGGTGGAAACACCATATATTTT. This translates into CASSFGQGGNTIYF.

This clone was observed once. The chain couples TRBV5-1 to TRBJ2-3; D unresolved. Germline CDR1 SGHRS, CDR2 YFSETQ. Trimming took off 3 bases at V and 0 bases at J, with 14 bases between the two ends. The CDR3 sequence is 16 residues long. CDR3 residues: CASSYADGSSTDTQYF. The DNA for the CDR3 is TGCGCCAGCAGCTACGCGGACGGTTCTAGCACAGATACGCAGTATTTT. Full variable domain (rest looked up from reference TRBV5-1 and TRBJ2-3): KAGVTQTPRYLIKTRGQQVTLSCSPISGHRSVSWYQQTPGQGLQFLFEYFSETQRNKGNFPGRFSGRQFSNSRSEMNVSTLELGDSALYLCASSYADGSSTDTQYFGPGTRLTVL.

The J gene is TRBJ1-5, the V gene TRBV6-4, with D hard to call. With 2 bases removed from V and 0 bases from J, the gap between germline ends came to 23 bases. The CDR3 has 20 residues. Germline CDR1 is MRHNA and CDR2 is SNTAGT. This CDR3 is CASSDPAARRRPYSNQPQHF. CDR3 nucleotides: TGTGCCAGCAGTGACCCGGCAGCCAGGAGGAGACCATATAGCAATCAGCCCCAGCATTTT.

This clone appeared once. The rearrangement uses TRBV5-1 and TRBJ1-2; weak D call: TRBD1 (6 bases). The V end was cut by 4 bases, the J end by 7 bases, with 17 bases between. The germline CDR1 and CDR2 sequences are SGHRS and YFSETQ. The CDR3 is made up of 14 amino acids. CDR3 nucleotide sequence: TGCGCCAGCAGCACCGATACAGGGTTGGGTGGCTACACCTTC. It encodes CASSTDTGLGGYTF.

V is TRBV4-3 and J is TRBJ1-2; D is unclear. CDR1 and CDR2 (germline): LGHNA, YSLEER. The ends were cut back, 0 bases at V and 3 bases at J, with 8 bases in the middle. The CDR3 is 14 residues long. CDR3 residues: CASSQDWTYYGYTF. CDR3 DNA: TGCGCCAGCAGCCAAGATTGGACCTACTATGGCTACACCTTC.

This chain connects TRBV2 to TRBJ1-1; D possibly corresponds to TRBD1 (5 bases). The CDR3 has 18 amino acids. Trimming took 3 bases from V and 5 from J, leaving 25 bases between them. Germline loops: CDR1 SNHLY, CDR2 FYNNEI. The CDR3 DNA follows: TGTGCCAGCAGTGACAGGGAAGGATCATCCCAAGTTGGAACTGAAGCTTTCTTT. This sequence encodes CASSDREGSSQVGTEAFF.

This clone is categorized as medium-sized. The genes are TRBV27 and TRBJ2-3; D possibly uses TRBD1 or TRBD2 (5 bases each). Germline CDR1 and CDR2: MNHEY and SMNVEV (reference sequence). The CDR3 loop spans 11 amino acids. Trimming pared 3 bases from V and 8 bases from J, leaving 6 bases between. In DNA form, the CDR3 reads TGTGCCAGCAGTTTTGGGGGTACGCAGTATTTT. Encoded protein: CASSFGGTQYF.

This chain links TRBV30 with TRBJ2-1, with D unresolved. Trimming pared 4 bases from V and 0 bases from J, leaving 10 bases between. From germline, CDR1 is GTSNPN and CDR2 SVGIG (reference sequence). This CDR3 region has 14 residues. DNA for the CDR3: TGTGCCTGGAATCAGAGAAGCTCCTACAATGAGCAGTTCTTC. Its protein is CAWNQRSSYNEQFF.

The chain is built from TRBV19 and TRBJ2-5, with D hard to call. V was pared by 1 base and J by 2 bases, with 8 bases between. Germline-derived CDR1 and CDR2 are LNHDA and SQIVND (reference sequence). The CDR3 runs to 14 residues. CDR3 DNA: TGTGCCAGTAGTATAGCAGACCCTCAAGAGACCCAGTACTTC. Residues: CASSIADPQETQYF.

A note on this clone: One junction end does not reproduce the germline sequence, and a read error may be involved. V usage is TRBV15 and J usage is TRBJ2-2, with D perhaps TRBD2 (5 bases). The germline V gene has CDR1 LNHNV and CDR2 YYDKDF (reference sequence). The CDR3 totals 12 residues. DNA for the CDR3: TGTGCCACCAGCAGAGGCGGGCCCCCTGGGATTTTT. It translates to CATSRGGPPGIF.

The chain employs TRBV27 and TRBJ2-1; 10 bases align to TRBD2. From germline, CDR1 is MNHEY and CDR2 SMNVEV (reference sequence). The CDR3 runs 18 residues. The junction had 20 bases not matched to a gene; V was cut back by 6 bases and J by 9 bases. The CDR3 DNA is TGTGCCAGCAGATCCCCCCGGGGTAGCGGGGGGTCTACAAGTGAGCAGTTCTTC. Its protein is CASRSPRGSGGSTSEQFF.

This rearrangement joins TRBV19 to TRBJ2-7, with unresolved D. The V gene's germline CDR1 is LNHDA and CDR2 SQIVND (reference sequence). The CDR3 has 14 residues. Trimming shortened V by 3 bases and J by 2 bases, and 11 bases separated the two germline ends. This chain's CDR3 is CASSMDVTAYEQYF. DNA of the CDR3: TGTGCCAGTAGTATGGACGTCACCGCCTACGAGCAGTACTTC.

The rearrangement uses TRBV25-1 and TRBJ2-1, with TRBD1 identical over 8 bases. CDR3 length: 14 amino acids. V lost 8 bases, J lost 1 base, and 4 bases stayed unmatched. Germline values: CDR1 MGHDK, CDR2 SYGVNS. CDR3 nucleotide sequence: TGTGCCAGCTCGGACAGGGTGTCCTACAATGAGCAGTTCTTC. Protein sequence: CASSDRVSYNEQFF. The full variable domain, with the rest looked up from reference TRBV25-1 and TRBJ2-1, is EADIYQTPRYLVIGTGKKITLECSQTMGHDKMYWYQQDPGMELHLIHYSYGVNSTEKGDLSSESTVSRIRTEHFPLTLESARPSHTSQYLCASSDRVSYNEQFFGPGTRLTVL.